Below are 23 T cell receptor beta chains sequenced from a single sample in a study of blood T cell repertoires in COVID-19. Sequencing used immunoSEQ multiplex PCR; TCRdb keeps in-frame clones, though not all of them. Of about 180,000 clones detected, roughly 89% appear once; the ten largest clones hold about 2.1%. Sequencing used PBMCs or T cells enriched from blood (not recorded which). The receptors were sampled from a woman aged 40 to 49 with acute COVID-19.

This CDR3 reads CASSQDWASGNTIYF. The CDR3 DNA sequence: TGTGCCAGCAGCCAAGACTGGGCCTCTGGAAACACCATATATTTT. The gene calls are TRBV3-1 (or the pseudogene TRBV3-2) and TRBJ1-3; no firm D call. Germline V gives CDR1 LGHDT, CDR2 YNNKEL (reference sequence). The V end lost 0 bases, the J end lost 0 bases, and 6 bases lay between the germline ends. The CDR3 runs to 15 residues.

The chain couples TRBV10-3 to TRBJ2-5; D is unclear. The CDR3 is made up of 14 amino acids. The germline V gene encodes CDR1 ENHRY and CDR2 SYGVKD. Deletions cut 2 bases from V and 2 bases from J, with 9 bases between. CDR3 DNA sequence: TGTGCCATCAGTGAGCGGTCTGAGCAAGAGACCCAGTACTTC. It encodes CAISERSEQETQYF.

The chain employs TRBV7-2 and TRBJ2-2; TRBD1 agrees at 7 bases. Germline-derived CDR1 and CDR2 are SGHTA and FQGNSA. Trimming cost V 5 bases and J 7 bases; bases outside gene matches: 10. The CDR3 runs 15 residues. The CDR3 here is CASSPVTGLSGELFF. Written as DNA, the CDR3 is TGTGCCAGCAGCCCCGTGACAGGGTTGAGCGGGGAGCTGTTTTTT.

The J gene is TRBJ2-5, the V gene TRBV5-4; 14 bases fit TRBD2. The V and J ends lost 3 bases and 3 bases, in that order; junction bases with no gene match: 13. The CDR3 runs 19 residues. CDR1 SGHNT and CDR2 YYREEE come from the germline V gene (reference sequence). The CDR3 protein is CASSSRQGGLAGGKETQYF. As DNA, the CDR3 is TGTGCCAGCAGCTCTCGACAGGGAGGACTAGCGGGAGGTAAAGAGACCCAGTACTTC.

The genes are TRBV5-4 and TRBJ2-4; TRBD1 aligns across 10 bases. CDR3 size: 15 residues. Losses at the gene ends were 4 bases for V and 8 bases for J; bases not matched to a gene: 9. The germline CDR1 and CDR2 sequences are SGHNT and YYREEE (reference sequence). The CDR3 nucleotides are TGTGCCAGCAGCCCGACAGGGGGCAGGGGTGACATTCAGTACTTC. Amino acid sequence: CASSPTGGRGDIQYF.

The chain joins TRBV30 to TRBJ2-1, with 8 nucleotides matching TRBD2. Germline assignment: CDR1 GTSNPN and CDR2 SVGIG (reference sequence). Trimming at V came to 8 bases and at J to 9 bases, leaving 12 bases not matched to a gene. This CDR3 has 13 amino acids. The CDR3 spells CAGGTRTRSEQFF. The CDR3 nucleotides read TGTGCCGGAGGGACTAGGACCAGGAGTGAGCAGTTCTTC.

The V call is TRBV7-3, the J call TRBJ2-1, with 7 bases that match TRBD2. CDR1 and CDR2 (germline): SGHTA, FQGTGA. V gave up 0 bases and J gave up 11 bases; unmatched junction bases: 4. The CDR3 is 13 amino acids. CDR3 residues: CASSLTGREKQFF. The DNA for the CDR3 is TGTGCCAGCAGCTTAACGGGGCGGGAGAAGCAGTTCTTC.

V and J are TRBV7-2 and TRBJ2-5; tentative D call: TRBD2 (5 bases). This CDR3 contains 15 residues. Per the germline V gene, CDR1 is SGHTA and CDR2 is FQGNSA. V was cut by 5 bases and J by 14 bases, with 27 bases left in between. The CDR3 is CASSPGMGTKRQIYF. The CDR3 region has the DNA TGTGCCAGCAGCCCGGGGATGGGTACCAAGAGGCAAATATACTTC.

The chain couples TRBV10-3 to TRBJ1-1; no reliable D call. CDR1 is ENHRY, CDR2 SYGVKD, per germline. This CDR3 is built from 13 residues. The V end was cut by 3 bases, the J end by 8 bases, with 13 bases between. The DNA of the CDR3 is TGTGCCATCAGTGACCACAGTCGGATCGAAGCTTTCTTT. Its translation: CAISDHSRIEAFF.

The V call is TRBV29-1, the J call TRBJ2-7; perhaps TRBD2 as D (6 bases). Germline V gene lookup returns CDR1 SQVTM and CDR2 ANQGSEA. This CDR3 spans 14 amino acids. Trimming left V 5 bases short and J 6 bases short, with 20 bases between. The CDR3 nucleotides read TGCAGCGTTAGTAACCGGGACGGGAGCGTCGAGCAGTACTTC. Translation gives CSVSNRDGSVEQYF.

The chain joins TRBV27 to TRBJ2-5; 9 bases are shared with TRBD2. The length of the CDR3 is 15 residues. The trim removed 3 bases at V and 5 bases at J, leaving 7 bases unmatched. Germline CDR1 and CDR2: MNHEY and SMNVEV (reference sequence). CDR3 in amino acids: CASSLMAGGQETQYF. For the CDR3, the DNA is TGTGCCAGCAGTTTGATGGCGGGGGGGCAGGAGACCCAGTACTTC.

CDR3 protein: CATSRVGGESQPQHF. CDR3 DNA sequence: TGTGCCACCAGCAGAGTTGGGGGGGAGAGTCAGCCCCAGCATTTT. The chain has TRBV15 and TRBJ1-5; tentative D call: TRBD1 (5 bases). With 1 base removed from V and 6 bases from J, the gap between germline ends came to 13 bases. CDR1 and CDR2 (germline): LNHNV, YYDKDF (reference sequence). This CDR3 comprises 15 residues.

The chain links TRBV7-8 to TRBJ2-3; unclear D gene. The CDR3 totals 16 residues. Looked up from germline, CDR1 is SGHVS and CDR2 is FQNEAQ. The V and J ends lost 5 bases and 0 bases respectively, with 15 bases between them. The CDR3 DNA reads TGTGCCAGCAGCGCCCGACAAGGCCGAAGCACAGATACGCAGTATTTT. It encodes CASSARQGRSTDTQYF.

This chain links TRBV3-1 (or the pseudogene TRBV3-2) with TRBJ2-7; 11 bases line up with TRBD2. Germline trimming cut 0 bases from V and 3 bases from J; bases unmatched to any gene: 7. The CDR3 spans 17 residues. Germline V gene data show CDR1 as LGHDT and CDR2 as YNNKEL (reference sequence). This CDR3 reads CASSQEQLAGDNYEQYF. CDR3 DNA sequence: TGTGCCAGCAGCCAAGAGCAACTAGCGGGGGACAACTACGAGCAGTACTTC.

This clone was detected a few times. The chain joins TRBV3-1 (or the pseudogene TRBV3-2) to TRBJ2-5; 10 nucleotides agree with TRBD2. CDR3 length: 16 residues. V lost 1 base and J lost 5; bases outside the gene matches: 7. Germline loops: CDR1 LGHDT, CDR2 YNNKEL (reference sequence). CDR3 sequence reads: CASSQVVAGGEETQYF. The CDR3 nucleotides read TGTGCCAGCAGCCAAGTCGTAGCGGGGGGCGAGGAGACCCAGTACTTC.

The CDR3 region is CASTNRDFNTDTQYF. The CDR3 coding sequence is TGCGCCAGCACCAACCGGGACTTTAACACAGATACGCAGTATTTT. The V and J genes are TRBV10-2 and TRBJ2-3; weak D call: TRBD2 (6 bases). This CDR3 has 15 residues. Deletions cut 7 bases from V and 2 bases from J, with 16 bases between. Germline V lookup: CDR1 WSHSY, CDR2 SAAADI.

The chain is built from TRBV9 and TRBJ1-1, with D uncertain. Deletions cut 3 bases from V and 3 bases from J, with 6 bases between. The CDR3 is 12 residues long. Germline V lookup: CDR1 SGDLS, CDR2 YYNGEE. CDR3 nucleotides: TGTGCCAGCAGCGCCGCGGACACTGAAGCTTTCTTT. Residues: CASSAADTEAFF.

The chain carries TRBV5-1 and TRBJ1-6, with 9 bases aligning to TRBD1. This CDR3 is built from 17 residues. Losses at the gene ends were 4 bases for V and 10 bases for J; bases not matched to a gene: 15. From germline, CDR1 is SGHRS and CDR2 YFSETQ. The CDR3 protein is CASSGSGGRDRVSPLHF. CDR3 nucleotide sequence: TGCGCCAGCAGCGGAAGTGGGGGACGGGACAGGGTCTCACCCCTCCACTTT.

The chain employs TRBV20-1 and TRBJ2-1; TRBD2 matches 7 bases. V lost 3 bases and J lost 7; bases outside the gene matches: 12. This CDR3 contains 15 residues. Germline-derived CDR1 and CDR2 are DFQATT and SNEGSKA (reference sequence). CDR3 sequence: CSASGMAWGGNEQFF. The CDR3, as DNA: TGCAGTGCTAGTGGAATGGCCTGGGGGGGTAATGAGCAGTTCTTC.

The V gene is TRBV9, the J gene TRBJ2-5; tentative D call: TRBD2 (6 bases). This CDR3 comprises 16 residues. Germline CDR1 is SGDLS and CDR2 is YYNGEE. The V end was cut by 4 bases, the J end by 5 bases, with 21 bases between. The CDR3 DNA is TGTGCCAGCAGCAAAGGAGGGGTCGTGACTACGGAGACCCAGTACTTC. It translates to CASSKGGVVTTETQYF.

The chain is built from TRBV4-3 and TRBJ2-7, with D tentatively TRBD2 (5 bases). Germline V lookup: CDR1 LGHNA, CDR2 YSLEER. Trimming took 0 bases from V and 3 from J, leaving 15 bases between them. There are 16 residues in the CDR3. The chain's CDR3 is CASSQDLASSYYEQYF. CDR3 bases: TGCGCCAGCAGCCAAGATCTGGCTAGCAGTTACTACGAGCAGTACTTC.

V is TRBV19 and J is TRBJ2-5, with 7 bases aligning to TRBD1. CDR3 length equals 13 residues. Germline values: CDR1 LNHDA, CDR2 SQIVND (reference sequence). Germline trimming cut 2 bases from V and 3 bases from J; bases unmatched to any gene: 0. The CDR3 spells CASSIQGEETQYF. The DNA of the CDR3 is TGTGCCAGTAGTATACAGGGGGAAGAGACCCAGTACTTC.

The chain links TRBV7-9 to TRBJ1-3; D gene ambiguous. The CDR3 covers 17 residues. Germline loops: CDR1 SEHNR, CDR2 FQNEAQ (reference sequence). Trimming pared 5 bases from V and 0 bases from J, leaving 17 bases between. CDR3 residues: CASSPGGGTDSGNTIYF. The CDR3, as DNA: TGTGCCAGCAGCCCAGGAGGCGGAACAGACTCTGGAAACACCATATATTTT.